The 4 T cell receptor beta chains in this list originate from one sample, sequenced in a study of T cell responses to AZD1222 COVID-19 vaccine. Clones were read by immunoSEQ multiplex PCR, and TCRdb kept only the in-frame ones, dropping some. This table has around 270,000 clones, almost 95% appearing once. This specimen was peripheral blood, taken 28 days after the second AZD1222 dose. All receptors derive from an adult who received the AZD1222 COVID-19 vaccine.

The CDR3 reads CASSPAGEPALYEQYF. Here the CDR3 DNA reads TGTGCCAGCAGCCCGGCCGGGGAACCGGCCCTCTACGAGCAGTACTTC. The chain uses TRBV5-8 and TRBJ2-7; possible D gene TRBD2, 5 bases. The CDR3 consists of 16 residues. Germline CDR1 SGHTS, CDR2 YDEGEE. Deletions cut 4 bases from V and 3 bases from J, with 20 bases between.

V and J are TRBV5-1 and TRBJ2-7; 16 bases align to TRBD2. Germline CDR1 and CDR2: SGHRS and YFSETQ. CDR3 size: 15 residues. V gave up 7 bases and J gave up 4 bases; unmatched junction bases: 5. CDR3 nucleotide sequence: TGCGCCAGCGGGACTAGCGGGGGGGACCTTTACGAGCAGTACTTC. Translated, it gives CASGTSGGDLYEQYF.

Only a few counts were recorded for this clone. Other nucleotide sequences in the sample specify the same CDR3. The rearrangement uses TRBV28 and TRBJ2-1; no clear D gene. The CDR3 runs to 12 residues. Germline V CDR1 and CDR2: MDHEN, SYDVKM. The V gene lost 8 bases and the J gene lost 0 bases, with 5 bases spanning the gap. CDR3 region: CASGSSYNEQFF. As DNA, the CDR3 is TGTGCCAGCGGAAGCTCCTACAATGAGCAGTTCTTC.

J is TRBJ1-4 and V is TRBV9; TRBD1 might be the D (5 bases). CDR1 and CDR2 (germline): SGDLS, YYNGEE. V lost 4 bases, J lost 3 bases, and 13 bases lay in between. This CDR3 spans 15 amino acids. The CDR3 sequence: CASSPAGTSNEKLFF. In DNA form, the CDR3 reads TGTGCCAGCAGCCCGGCCGGGACTTCTAATGAAAAACTGTTTTTT. The full variable domain, with the rest looked up from reference TRBV9 and TRBJ1-4, is DSGVTQTPKHLITATGQRVTLRCSPRSGDLSVYWYQQSLDQGLQFLIQYYNGEERAKGNILERFSAQQFPDLHSELNLSSLELGDSALYFCASSPAGTSNEKLFFGSGTQLSVL.